This entry concerns a single T cell receptor beta chain. Antigen: not known. This entry belongs to a study of regulatory T cells in long-lasting Graves disease. Time point denoted: newly diagnosed GD, antithyroid drugs for less than 3 months. RNA extracted from PBMCs served as the sequencing template. Peripheral blood, at 8 to 9.5 milliliters, went into EDTA tubes. Arm-PCR of CDR3 regions with iRepertoire HTBI primers generated TCR beta libraries. TCRdb fed the multiplex PCR reads into MiXCR, producing one record per CDR3 protein. The sample lists over 350,000 distinct CDR3 sequences; less than 15% were seen once. The junction had 4 bases not matched to a gene; V was cut back by 3 bases and J by 3 bases. The V gene's germline CDR1 is SQVTM and CDR2 ANQGSEA. The CDR3 length is 14 residues. Study-wide results and limits: Study of thyroid tissue was not done, with only peripheral blood studied.

The data also belong to a second study, concerning T cells in Graves' hyperthyroidism and ophthalmopathy.

The receptor was derived from a woman between 50 and 59 years old with Graves disease. This sequence joins TRBV29-1 and TRBJ2-3; 9 bases are a match to TRBD2. The source was peripheral blood mononuclear cells (PBMCs), collected at new diagnosis, from a patient treated with antithyroid drugs. CDR3 residues: CSVDRLAGTDTQYF. For the CDR3, the DNA is TGCAGCGTTGATCGGCTAGCGGGAACAGATACGCAGTATTTT.